The clone carrying this T cell receptor (beta chain) came up once. The data stem from a study of OX40 agonist ivuxolimab in advanced cancers. About the research overall: A history of anti-PD-1, anti-PD-L1 or anti-CTLA-4 therapy was acceptable, and more than 30% had some.

Data came from immunoSEQ multiplex PCR; TCRdb stores just in-frame clones and leaves some out. Of about 95,000 clones in the sample, more than 85% were seen once. The germline gives CDR1 LNHDA, CDR2 SQIVND (reference sequence). Trimming removed 9 bases from V and 2 bases from J; junction bases left unmatched: 5. The CDR3 has 13 amino acids. The V gene is TRBV19, the J gene TRBJ2-3; 7 bases fit TRBD2. The clonotype comes from an adult with an advanced solid tumor such as melanoma, head and neck, liver or kidney cancer. This specimen was CD4+ or CD8+ T cells sorted from blood, taken in a trial of the OX40 agonist ivuxolimab. CDR3 nucleotides: TGTGCCAGCCAAGCGGGGCCCACAGATACGCAGTATTTT. Protein: CASQAGPTDTQYF.